The rows below give T cell receptor beta chains drawn from one sample of a study of T-cell memory formation after mild COVID-19. TCRdb fed the 5' RACE reads into MiXCR, producing one record per CDR3 protein. The data show roughly 160,000 distinct CDR3 sequences, with 10% to 15% seen just once and 2.5% to 3.5% held by the top ten. The sequenced material came from PBMCs or a T cell subset sorted from them (not recorded which). These receptors all come from a man aged 18 to 30 who had mild COVID-19 (a few samples of this study predate the infection). Cell type and time point are not known. Both conserved end residues are part of each CDR3. Fields, in order: D gene, V gene, clone size, J gene, CDR3 DNA, CDR3 protein. D genes are given only for firm matches. Some rows mark clone size as missing; the rest say once, few, many or name a class of expanded clone.

.	TRBV2	few	TRBJ1-5	TGTGCCAGCAATGGAGCCAATCAGCCCCAGCATTTT	CASNGANQPQHF
TRBD1	TRBV29-1	many	TRBJ2-1	TGCAGCGTCGCCTCGACAGGGGCTAGTGAGCAGTTCTTC	CSVASTGASEQFF
TRBD2	TRBV11-2	many	TRBJ2-1	TGTGCCAGCAGCTTGAGCGGGGTTTACAATGAGCAGTTCTTC	CASSLSGVYNEQFF
TRBD1	TRBV4-2	many	TRBJ2-7	TGTGCCAGCAGCCAAGACTGGACAGGCTCCTACGAGCAGTACTTC	CASSQDWTGSYEQYF
TRBD1	TRBV11-2	.	TRBJ1-2	TGTGCCAGCAGCCCAAACGCAGGGGGCTATGGCTACACCTTC	CASSPNAGGYGYTF
.	TRBV2	.	TRBJ1-2	TGTGCCAGCAGTACAGCAGGTCGCGGCTACACCTTC	CASSTAGRGYTF
TRBD1	TRBV11-2	.	TRBJ2-1	TGTGCCAGCAGCCTCCGGGGCAGGGGGTTCGACAATGAGCAGTTCTTC	CASSLRGRGFDNEQFF
TRBD2	TRBV19	.	TRBJ2-1	TGTGCCAGTAGTACAACGCGGCGGGGGTTCTACAATGAGCAGTTCTTC	CASSTTRRGFYNEQFF
.	TRBV7-2	.	TRBJ2-2	TGTGCCAGCAGCTTGTTGGGGACCGGCCTGGCCGGGGAGCTGTTTTTT	CASSLLGTGLAGELFF
TRBD2	TRBV4-2	few	TRBJ2-5	TGTGCCAGCAGCCGTAGCGGGGGAGAGGGGACCCAGTACTTC	CASSRSGGEGTQYF
.	TRBV7-2	few	TRBJ2-5	TGTGCCAGCAGCTTAAGCCGGGCTGAGACCCAGTACTTC	CASSLSRAETQYF
.	TRBV4-3	.	TRBJ2-2	TGCGCCAGCAGCCAAGACTCCGGCGGGGAGCTGTTTTTT	CASSQDSGGELFF
TRBD2	TRBV4-3	.	TRBJ2-1	TGCGCCAGCGCAGTCGGGACTAGCGGAAACAATGAGCAGTTCTTC	CASAVGTSGNNEQFF
.	TRBV7-9	many	TRBJ2-1	TGTGCCAGCAGCTTAGCGGGAGGTCGGAACTACAATGAGCAGTTCTTC	CASSLAGGRNYNEQFF
TRBD2	TRBV7-9	.	TRBJ2-3	TGTGCCAGCAGCTTCACTAGCGGCGATACGCAGTATTTT	CASSFTSGDTQYF
.	TRBV20-1	few	TRBJ2-2	TGCAGTGCTCAGACAGCTCTCACCGGGGAGCTGTTTTTT	CSAQTALTGELFF
.	TRBV2	few	TRBJ1-1	TGTGCCAGCAGTGATGGGGGGATTGCAGGCGGGTTTAGGACTGAAGCTTTCTTT	CASSDGGIAGGFRTEAFF
.	TRBV7-9	.	TRBJ2-5	TGTGCCAGCAGGCGGCGCGGTGGAACCCAGTACTTC	CASRRRGGTQYF
.	TRBV2	many	TRBJ1-2	TGTGCCAGCAGTGAGGGGGGATATGGCTACACCTTC	CASSEGGYGYTF
.	TRBV9	few	TRBJ2-5	TGTGCCAGCAGCCCACGGAGCTTCCAAGAGACCCAGTACTTC	CASSPRSFQETQYF
TRBD1	TRBV20-1	.	TRBJ1-5	TGCAGTGCTAGGGACCCTCGACAGGGCGGCAATCAGCCCCAGCATTTT	CSARDPRQGGNQPQHF
TRBD2	TRBV4-3	many	TRBJ2-3	TGCGCCAGCAGCCCCGTTTCGGGAACTAGCGGGGTTAGGGGCACAGATACGCAGTATTTT	CASSPVSGTSGVRGTDTQYF
.	TRBV19	.	TRBJ1-5	TGTGCCAGTAGCGAAAGGTATCAGCCCCAGCATTTT	CASSERYQPQHF
.	TRBV4-3	.	TRBJ1-4	TGCGCCAGCAGCCAAACGGACACGGGGCTGTTTTTT	CASSQTDTGLFF
.	TRBV2	few	TRBJ1-5	TGTGCCAGCAGCTCAGGGTCGGGTCAGCCCCAGCATTTT	CASSSGSGQPQHF
TRBD1	TRBV9	.	TRBJ1-4	TGTGCCAGCAGCGTAGCTCCCGGGACAGGGGGGGGCGAAAAACTGTTTTTT	CASSVAPGTGGGEKLFF
TRBD2	TRBV28	few	TRBJ2-5	TGTGCCAGCAGTTCTAGCGGGGTTTACGAGACCCAGTACTTC	CASSSSGVYETQYF
TRBD1	TRBV7-9	.	TRBJ1-2	TGTGCCAGCAGCTTAGCCCAGGGGGGCCATGGCTACACCTTC	CASSLAQGGHGYTF
.	TRBV5-1	few	TRBJ2-3	TGCGCCAGCAGCTTGGATTACGGGGGCACAGATACGCAGTATTTT	CASSLDYGGTDTQYF
.	TRBV20-1	.	TRBJ1-1	TGCAGTGCTAGAAAGGTCCGGGGAACTGAAGCTTTCTTT	CSARKVRGTEAFF
.	TRBV20-1	few	TRBJ1-1	TGCAGTGCTAGAGGGAGAGGGACTGGGGTAGCTTTCTTT	CSARGRGTGVAFF
.	TRBV5-1	.	TRBJ1-1	TGCGCCAGCAGCGAACCCAGGGGCCCCCTGAACACTGAAGCTTTCTTT	CASSEPRGPLNTEAFF
TRBD1	TRBV6-5	.	TRBJ2-3	TGTGCCAGCAGACCCACAGGGGGCTCAGATACGCAGTATTTT	CASRPTGGSDTQYF
TRBD2	TRBV7-7	many	TRBJ2-3	TGTGCCAGCAGCCCGGGGGGTTATACGCAGTATTTT	CASSPGGYTQYF
.	TRBV5-1	once	TRBJ1-2	TGCGCCAGCAGCTTGGTGGCCTCGGGTTATGGCTACACCTTC	CASSLVASGYGYTF
.	TRBV4-1	few	TRBJ2-7	TGCGCCAGCAGCCAGCTAGGACCCTTAAGCGAGCAGTACTTC	CASSQLGPLSEQYF
TRBD2	TRBV20-1	.	TRBJ2-1	TGCAGTGCCGAGCGTAGCGGGATTTACAATGAGCAGTTCTTC	CSAERSGIYNEQFF
.	TRBV29-1	.	TRBJ2-1	TGCAGCGTTGAATCAAGGCAGGGCACCTACAATGAGCAGTTCTTC	CSVESRQGTYNEQFF
.	TRBV11-2	.	TRBJ2-7	TGTGCCAGCAGCTTAGCCAGGGCCCTGGAGCAGTACTTC	CASSLARALEQYF
.	TRBV5-1	few	TRBJ2-7	TGCGCCAGCAGTGGATCCCGGGACTTTCTCCTCGAGCAGTACTTC	CASSGSRDFLLEQYF
TRBD2	TRBV27	many	TRBJ2-5	TGTGCCAGCAGTCCCGTACTAGCGGGGGTTGAGACCCAGTACTTC	CASSPVLAGVETQYF
.	TRBV18	few	TRBJ1-2	TGTGCCAGCTCACCACGGGGAGGTGACTATGGCTACACCTTC	CASSPRGGDYGYTF
TRBD2	TRBV5-1	many	TRBJ2-1	TGCGCCAGCAGCTCGTTAGCGGGGGCCCACAATGAGCAGTTCTTC	CASSSLAGAHNEQFF
.	TRBV3-1	.	TRBJ2-5	TGTGCCAGCAGCCAAGGCTACCCACAAGAGACCCAGTACTTC	CASSQGYPQETQYF
.	TRBV15	.	TRBJ2-1	TGTGCCACCAGCAGAGATACCCGTCTCAATGAGCAGTTCTTC	CATSRDTRLNEQFF
.	TRBV7-9	few	TRBJ2-7	TGTGCCAGCAGCTTAGGGCAGGGACACGAGCAGTACTTC	CASSLGQGHEQYF
TRBD1	TRBV6-5	.	TRBJ1-5	TGTGCCAGCATTTCCGGGACAGGGAATCAGCCCCAGCATTTT	CASISGTGNQPQHF
TRBD1	TRBV12-3/TRBV12-4	.	TRBJ2-5	TGTGCCAGCAGCAAGGGACAGGCGGAGACCCAGTACTTC	CASSKGQAETQYF
TRBD1	TRBV6-5	.	TRBJ1-1	TGTGCCAGCAGTTACTCGGCAGGGGGGGCCTCGCGAACTGAAGCTTTCTTT	CASSYSAGGASRTEAFF
.	TRBV7-9	.	TRBJ1-1	TGTGCCACCCAAACAGGGCAGAACACTGAAGCTTTCTTT	CATQTGQNTEAFF
TRBD2	TRBV11-2	.	TRBJ2-7	TGTGCCAGCAGCCGACTAGCGGGGGCCAGCTACGAGCAGTACTTC	CASSRLAGASYEQYF
.	TRBV6-1	few	TRBJ2-5	TGTGCCAGCAGTGAAGGGGCGGGCCACGAGACCCAGTACTTC	CASSEGAGHETQYF